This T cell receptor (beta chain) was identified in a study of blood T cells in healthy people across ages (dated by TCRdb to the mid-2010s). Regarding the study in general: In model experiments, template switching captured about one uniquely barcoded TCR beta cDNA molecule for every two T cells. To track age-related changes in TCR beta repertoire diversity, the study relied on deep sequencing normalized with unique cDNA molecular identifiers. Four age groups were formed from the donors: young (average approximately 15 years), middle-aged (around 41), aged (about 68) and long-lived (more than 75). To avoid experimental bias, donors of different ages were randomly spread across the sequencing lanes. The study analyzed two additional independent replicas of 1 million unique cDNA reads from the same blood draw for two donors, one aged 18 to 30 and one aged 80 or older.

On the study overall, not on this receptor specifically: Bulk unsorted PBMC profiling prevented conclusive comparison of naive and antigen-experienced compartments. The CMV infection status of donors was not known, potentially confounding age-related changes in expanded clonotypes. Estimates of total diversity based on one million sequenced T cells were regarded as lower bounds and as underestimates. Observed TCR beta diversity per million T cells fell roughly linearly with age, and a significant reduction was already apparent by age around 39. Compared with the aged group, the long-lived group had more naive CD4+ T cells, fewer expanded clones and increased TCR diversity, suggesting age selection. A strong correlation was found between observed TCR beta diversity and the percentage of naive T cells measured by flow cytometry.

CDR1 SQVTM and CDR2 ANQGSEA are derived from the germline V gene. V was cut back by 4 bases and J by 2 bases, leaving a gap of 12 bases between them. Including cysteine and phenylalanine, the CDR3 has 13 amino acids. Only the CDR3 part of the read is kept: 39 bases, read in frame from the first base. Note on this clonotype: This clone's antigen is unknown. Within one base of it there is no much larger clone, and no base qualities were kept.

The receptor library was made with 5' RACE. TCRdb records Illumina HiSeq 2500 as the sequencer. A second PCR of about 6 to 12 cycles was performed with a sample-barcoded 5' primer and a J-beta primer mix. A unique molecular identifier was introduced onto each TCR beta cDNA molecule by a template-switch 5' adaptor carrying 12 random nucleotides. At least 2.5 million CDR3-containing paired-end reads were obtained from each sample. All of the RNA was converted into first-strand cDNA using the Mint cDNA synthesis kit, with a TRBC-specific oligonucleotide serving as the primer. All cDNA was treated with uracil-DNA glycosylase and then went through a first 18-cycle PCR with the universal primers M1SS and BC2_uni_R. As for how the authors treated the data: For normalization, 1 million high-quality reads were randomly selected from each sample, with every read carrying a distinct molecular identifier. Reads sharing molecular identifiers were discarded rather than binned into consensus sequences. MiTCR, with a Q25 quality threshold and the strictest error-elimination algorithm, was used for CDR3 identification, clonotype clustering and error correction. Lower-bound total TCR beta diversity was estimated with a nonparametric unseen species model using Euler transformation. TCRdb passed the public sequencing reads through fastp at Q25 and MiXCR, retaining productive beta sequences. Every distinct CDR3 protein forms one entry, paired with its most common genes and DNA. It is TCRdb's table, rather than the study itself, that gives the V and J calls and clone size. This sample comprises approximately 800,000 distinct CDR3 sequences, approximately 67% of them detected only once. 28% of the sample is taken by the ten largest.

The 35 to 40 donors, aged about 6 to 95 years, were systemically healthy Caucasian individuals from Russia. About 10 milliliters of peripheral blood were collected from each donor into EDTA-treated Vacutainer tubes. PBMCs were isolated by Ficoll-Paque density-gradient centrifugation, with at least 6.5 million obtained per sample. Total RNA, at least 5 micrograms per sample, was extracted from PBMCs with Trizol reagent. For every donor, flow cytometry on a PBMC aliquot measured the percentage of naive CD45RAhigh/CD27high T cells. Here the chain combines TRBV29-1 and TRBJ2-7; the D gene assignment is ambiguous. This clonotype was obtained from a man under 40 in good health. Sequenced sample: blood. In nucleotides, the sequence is TGCAGCGTTGGGCCTGAGGACCCCTACGAGCAGTACTTC. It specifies CSVGPEDPYEQYF.